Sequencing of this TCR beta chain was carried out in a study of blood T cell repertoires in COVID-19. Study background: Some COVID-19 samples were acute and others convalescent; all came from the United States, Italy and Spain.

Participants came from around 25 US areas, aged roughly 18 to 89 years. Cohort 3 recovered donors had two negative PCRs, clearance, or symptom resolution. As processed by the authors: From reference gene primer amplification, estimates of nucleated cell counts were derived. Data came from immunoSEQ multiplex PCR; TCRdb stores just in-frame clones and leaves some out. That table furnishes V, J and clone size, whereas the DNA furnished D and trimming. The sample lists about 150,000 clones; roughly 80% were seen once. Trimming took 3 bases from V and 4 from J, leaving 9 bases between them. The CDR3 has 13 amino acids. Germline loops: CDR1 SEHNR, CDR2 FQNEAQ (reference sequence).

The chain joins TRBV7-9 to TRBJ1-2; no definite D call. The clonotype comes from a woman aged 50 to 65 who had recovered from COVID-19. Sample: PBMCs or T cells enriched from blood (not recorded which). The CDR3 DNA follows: TGTGCCAGCAGCTTTGCAGGTGGCTATGGCTACACCTTC. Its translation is CASSFAGGYGYTF.